Each of the 8 T cell receptor beta chains below was sequenced from the same sample in a study of blood T cells in healthy people across ages. For the second PCR, which ran for about 6 to 11 cycles, a sample-barcoded 5' primer and a J-beta primer mix were used. TCRdb reprocessed the 5' RACE reads via MiXCR and lists one record per CDR3 protein. The data show 750,000 to 1,000,000 distinct CDR3 sequences, 25% to 30% seen once. Another study also made use of these data, one on T cells of mothers and their children.

The sample taken for sequencing was blood. Receptor source: a woman between 35 and 50 years old in good health.

This clonotype occurred once. The chain employs TRBV3-1 and TRBJ1-6; D gene ambiguous. CDR1 LGHDT and CDR2 YNNKEL come from the germline V gene (reference sequence). Trimming removed 4 bases at V and 5 bases at J, with 15 bases between. The CDR3 covers 16 residues. CDR3 sequence reads: CASSPRGINDNSPLHF. CDR3 nucleotide sequence: TGTGCCAGCAGCCCTCGGGGAATCAACGATAATTCACCCCTCCACTTT.

This clonotype was seen only a few times. The chain joins TRBV7-2 to TRBJ1-4; no clear D. The CDR3 extends over 13 amino acids. Germline V gene lookup returns CDR1 SGHTA and CDR2 FQGNSA. The V and J ends lost 5 bases and 4 bases respectively, with 8 bases between them. CDR3 region: CASSRRINEKLFF. The CDR3 DNA sequence: TGTGCCAGCAGCCGACGGATTAATGAAAAACTGTTTTTT.

V is TRBV20-1 and J is TRBJ2-5, with 8 bases fitting TRBD1. This CDR3 is 13 amino acids long. Looked up from germline, CDR1 is DFQATT and CDR2 is SNEGSKA (reference sequence). With V trimmed by 6 bases and J by 5 bases, 8 bases remained unmatched. The CDR3 DNA follows: TGCAGTGCGAGGACAGGGTGGAGGGAGACCCAGTACTTC. Its translation: CSARTGWRETQYF.

The chain links TRBV5-1 to TRBJ2-3; possible D gene TRBD2, 6 bases. This CDR3 spans 15 amino acids. From germline, CDR1 is SGHRS and CDR2 YFSETQ. V was cut by 7 bases and J by 4 bases, with 19 bases left in between. Written as DNA, the CDR3 is TGCGCCAGCCATGCGGGGCAGGATTTCGCAGATACGCAGTATTTT. It specifies CASHAGQDFADTQYF.

In this sample, this clonotype turned up a few times. Possible read error: a much larger clone is one base away. The chain is built from TRBV27 and TRBJ2-5; a possible D gene is TRBD1 (5 bases). The assigned J gene may be wrong: the sequence end matches TRBJ2-7 better. CDR1 and CDR2 (germline): MNHEY, SMNVEV (reference sequence). This CDR3 contains 11 residues. The CDR3 nucleotides read TGTGCCGGCAAGGACACCTACGAGCAGTACTTC. Protein product: CAGKDTYEQYF.

Turning to this clonotype: A clone one base away is much larger, so this may be a read error. The chain couples TRBV20-1 to TRBJ2-1, with 10 bases matching TRBD2. Germline CDR1 DFQATT, CDR2 SNEGSKA (reference sequence). The CDR3 is 11 residues long. Here the CDR3 DNA reads TGCAGATATAGCGGGGGGAATGGGCAGTTCTTC. Its translation is CRYSGGNGQFF.

Many counts were recorded for this clonotype. V and J are TRBV29-1 and TRBJ1-1; D gene uncertain. CDR3 size: 12 residues. The V gene lost 6 bases and the J gene lost 6 bases, with 14 bases spanning the gap. CDR1 is SQVTM and CDR2 is ANQGSEA in the germline V gene. The CDR3, as DNA: TGCAGCGTCGAACCTCGGTACCCTGAAGCTTTCTTT. Translation: CSVEPRYPEAFF. Combining the CDR3 with reference TRBV29-1 and TRBJ1-1 gives the whole variable domain SAVISQKPSRDICQRGTSLTIQCQVDSQVTMMFWYRQQPGQSLTLIATANQGSEATYESGFVIDKFPISRPNLTFSTLTVSNMSPEDSSIYLCSVEPRYPEAFFGQGTRLTVV.

There are a few counts of this clonotype. A read error may be the cause here, since a much bigger clone is one base away. The V call is TRBV7-7, the J call TRBJ2-5; D not resolved. The CDR3 extends over 13 amino acids. Germline V gives CDR1 SSHAT, CDR2 FNYEAQ (reference sequence). The CDR3: CASSRMEGNEQYF. For the CDR3, the DNA is TGTGCTAGCAGCCGAATGGAAGGAAATGAGCAGTACTTC.